The TCR beta chain under discussion was sequenced for a study of T cells after yellow fever vaccination. Germline V gene sequence: CDR1 DFQATT, CDR2 SNEGSKA (reference sequence). V lost 3 bases, J lost 0 bases, and 6 bases lay in between. The CDR3 length is 14 residues. TCRdb independently ran MiXCR on the 5' RACE reads; one entry per CDR3 protein. The table shows roughly 260,000 distinct CDR3 sequences, with roughly 13% occurring only once. This clonotype was seen many times. The sequencing used CD4+ T cells sorted from PBMCs, collected 45 days after the yellow fever booster vaccination. J is TRBJ2-6 and V is TRBV20-1; D gene unclear. This clonotype was obtained from a man aged 25-45 years who received the YFV17D yellow fever vaccine. CDR3 in amino acids: CSASPTSGANVLTF. The CDR3 nucleotides are TGCAGTGCTAGTCCCACCTCTGGGGCCAACGTCCTGACTTTC.